Reported below is one T cell receptor (beta chain). Because the CDR3 is missing its conserved closing phenylalanine or tryptophan, this is likely a read error. The limits of the CDR3 on the DNA are not certain, so only TCRdb's listed CDR3 is given. This entry comes from a study of tumor-infiltrating lymphocytes in oesophageal squamous cell carcinoma. Germline V gene lookup returns CDR1 SEHNR and CDR2 FQNEAQ (reference sequence). The CDR3 sequence runs 15 residues, both termini included. TCRdb re-called the PCR reads with MiXCR, one entry per CDR3 protein. The sample shows about 12,000 distinct CDR3 sequences, about half of them seen only once.

J is TRBJ2-5 and V is TRBV7-9; no DNA check was done on the table's D call, TRBD1. The clonotype originates from a male donor with esophageal squamous cell carcinoma. The sample was normal esophageal tissue next to the tumor. The CDR3 here is CASSSTGVGEQYFGA.